Shown below are 28 T cell receptor beta chains from a single sample sequenced in a study of control samples from healthy donors and cancer patients. The assay was immunoSEQ multiplex PCR, and TCRdb's table has in-frame clones only and misses some. The sample lists some 150,000 clones; around 91% were seen once. Specimen: blood. The source is a woman between 25 and 40 years old in good health.

This clone was seen once. This rearrangement joins TRBV6-1 to TRBJ1-2, with 7 bases aligning to TRBD1. Germline V CDR1 and CDR2: MNHNS, SASEGT. There are 16 residues in the CDR3. The trim removed 1 base at V and 1 base at J, leaving 6 bases unmatched. The CDR3 coding sequence is TGTGCCAGCAGTGAAGTCCGGGACAGCCATAACTATGGCTACACCTTC. Its translation: CASSEVRDSHNYGYTF.

As concerns this clone: In the same sample, other DNA sequences code for this CDR3. This chain joins TRBV2 and TRBJ1-2, with D hard to call. CDR3 length equals 13 residues. V was shortened by 4 bases and J by 0 bases, with 6 bases between the two germline ends. CDR1 and CDR2 from the germline V gene are SNHLY and FYNNEI. The CDR3 region is CASSGTANYGYTF. The CDR3, as DNA: TGTGCCAGCAGTGGGACGGCTAACTATGGCTACACCTTC.

The chain is built from TRBV7-2 and TRBJ1-2, with no clear D. The V end lost 1 base, the J end lost 5 bases, and 11 bases lay between the germline ends. Germline assignment: CDR1 SGHTA and CDR2 FQGNSA. CDR3 length: 14 amino acids. This CDR3 is CASSLVPGSYGYTF. For the CDR3, the DNA is TGTGCCAGCAGCTTAGTGCCAGGAAGTTATGGCTACACCTTC.

Remarks on this clone: The sample carries other DNA sequences with the same CDR3. The gene calls are TRBV7-9 and TRBJ1-5; tentatively, D is TRBD1 (5 bases). V was shortened by 2 bases and J by 2 bases, with 7 bases between the two germline ends. The germline CDR1 and CDR2 sequences are SEHNR and FQNEAQ (reference sequence). This CDR3 region has 14 residues. Written as DNA, the CDR3 is TGTGCCAGCAGCTTACAGGGCGGCAATCAGCCCCAGCATTTT. Its protein product is CASSLQGGNQPQHF.

J is TRBJ2-1 and V is TRBV14; 8 nucleotides align to TRBD2. In germline, CDR1 is SGHDN, CDR2 FVKESK. The CDR3 is 15 amino acids. V dropped 5 bases and J dropped 5; count of bases not matched to a gene: 8. The CDR3 protein is CASSTPGTSNNEQFF. CDR3 in DNA: TGTGCCAGCAGCACACCCGGGACTAGTAACAATGAGCAGTTCTTC.

This clone appeared a few times. The sample contains more than one DNA sequence encoding this CDR3. V usage is TRBV3-1 (or the pseudogene TRBV3-2) and J usage is TRBJ2-5; TRBD2 might be the D (6 bases). This CDR3 contains 15 residues. Trimming took off 3 bases at V and 0 bases at J, with 11 bases between the two ends. CDR1 is LGHDT, CDR2 YNNKEL, per germline (reference sequence). CDR3 region: CASSQGTGDQETQYF. The DNA of the CDR3 is TGTGCCAGCAGCCAGGGAACGGGAGACCAAGAGACCCAGTACTTC.

This rearrangement joins TRBV27 to TRBJ1-4; D ambiguous. This CDR3 contains 14 residues. V lost 5 bases and J 5 bases, leaving 12 bases between the germline ends. Germline CDR1 and CDR2: MNHEY and SMNVEV (reference sequence). The CDR3 loop reads CASSRLGWNEKLFF. CDR3 coding DNA: TGTGCCAGCAGTAGGCTAGGGTGGAATGAAAAACTGTTTTTT.

The rearrangement joins TRBV6-2 or TRBV6-3 to TRBJ1-5; TRBD1 might be the D (6 bases). Trimming took off 2 bases at V and 1 base at J, with 9 bases between the two ends. CDR1 is MNHEY, CDR2 SVGEGT, per germline. This CDR3 is 15 amino acids long. The CDR3 loop reads CASSYGQQSNQPQHF. The CDR3 coding sequence is TGTGCCAGCAGTTACGGACAGCAGAGCAATCAGCCCCAGCATTTT.

This rearrangement joins TRBV2 to TRBJ1-1; 9 bases are shared with TRBD1. Per germline, CDR1 SNHLY and CDR2 FYNNEI. V was clipped by 4 bases and J by 0 bases; unmatched bases: 3. This CDR3 is 15 amino acids long. For the CDR3, the DNA is TGTGCCAGCAGTGGGGGACAGGGAATGAACACTGAAGCTTTCTTT. Translated, it gives CASSGGQGMNTEAFF.

The CDR3 bases are TGTGCCAGCACCATCCTGGACAGGAATAATTCACCCCTCCACTTT. As protein: CASTILDRNNSPLHF. The chain joins TRBV28 to TRBJ1-6; 7 bases agree with TRBD1. With 7 bases clipped from V and 5 bases from J, the junction kept 8 bases outside the gene matches. The CDR3 runs 15 residues. The germline gives CDR1 MDHEN, CDR2 SYDVKM.

This rearrangement joins TRBV19 to TRBJ1-5; D remains unclear. The length of the CDR3 is 13 residues. V lost 3 bases and J lost 2, with 5 bases in between. Looked up from germline, CDR1 is LNHDA and CDR2 is SQIVND (reference sequence). As DNA, the CDR3 is TGTGCCAGTAGTATTCTGGGCAATCAGCCCCAGCATTTT. This gives the protein CASSILGNQPQHF.

The chain carries TRBV18 and TRBJ2-7, with D tentatively TRBD1 (5 bases). This CDR3 is 12 amino acids long. The germline V gene encodes CDR1 KGHSH and CDR2 LQKENI. Trimming stripped 3 bases from V and 7 bases from J, with 10 bases between. CDR3 in amino acids: CASSPDSGEQYF. CDR3 coding DNA: TGTGCCAGCTCACCTGACTCAGGGGAGCAGTACTTC.

This chain joins TRBV5-1 and TRBJ2-1; TRBD2 agrees at 8 bases. The CDR3 is 15 residues long. Germline CDR1 is SGHRS and CDR2 is YFSETQ. V lost 5 bases, J lost 2 bases, and 6 bases stayed unmatched. In DNA form, the CDR3 reads TGCGCCAGCAGGTACCTAGCGGGCCCCTACAATGAGCAGTTCTTC. Protein product: CASRYLAGPYNEQFF.

The table lists this clone with a few counts. The rearrangement joins TRBV5-1 to TRBJ2-2; a possible D gene is TRBD1 (5 bases). V was pared by 5 bases and J by 4 bases, with 9 bases between. Per the germline V gene, CDR1 is SGHRS and CDR2 is YFSETQ. The CDR3 is made up of 13 amino acids. The CDR3 here is CASRQALTGELFF. The DNA for the CDR3 is TGCGCCAGCAGACAGGCTCTCACCGGGGAGCTGTTTTTT.

The CDR3 sequence: CASSFGPSLDTQYF. CDR3 DNA sequence: TGTGCCAGCAGTTTTGGGCCTAGTCTTGATACGCAGTATTTT. V usage is TRBV28 and J usage is TRBJ2-3; D is undetermined. Germline V gives CDR1 MDHEN, CDR2 SYDVKM. V shed 3 bases and J shed 6 bases, with 13 bases lying between them. The CDR3 length is 14 residues. Based on the CDR3 plus reference TRBV28 and TRBJ2-3, the full variable domain is DVKVTQSSRYLVKRTGEKVFLECVQDMDHENMFWYRQDPGLGLRLIYFSYDVKMKEKGDIPEGYSVSREKKERFSLILESASTNQTSMYLCASSFGPSLDTQYFGPGTRLTVL.

The chain is built from TRBV6-5 and TRBJ2-3, with 8 bases fitting TRBD2. V lost 0 bases and J lost 2; bases outside the gene matches: 4. The CDR3 covers 16 residues. CDR1 and CDR2 (germline): MNHEY, SVGAGI. The CDR3 DNA reads TGTGCCAGCAGTTACTCCGGGACTAGGTACACAGATACGCAGTATTTT. Translating it yields CASSYSGTRYTDTQYF.

This chain links TRBV6-6 with TRBJ2-7; perhaps TRBD2 as D (6 bases). Germline CDR1 and CDR2: MNHNY and SVGAGI (reference sequence). The CDR3 sequence is 16 residues long. V was clipped by 2 bases and J by 2 bases, with 16 bases between them. This chain's CDR3 is CASSYGGLRETYEQYF. In DNA form, the CDR3 reads TGTGCCAGCAGTTACGGGGGACTTAGAGAAACCTACGAGCAGTACTTC.

V usage is TRBV6-2 or TRBV6-3 and J usage is TRBJ2-1, with 9 bases aligning to TRBD2. There are 14 residues in the CDR3. The germline CDR1 and CDR2 sequences are MNHEY and SVGEGT. Trimming cost V 3 bases and J 8 bases; bases outside gene matches: 5. CDR3 coding DNA: TGTGCCAGCAGTTATCTGGCGGGAGGGGATGAGCAGTTCTTC. This sequence encodes CASSYLAGGDEQFF.

The rearrangement joins TRBV7-2 to TRBJ2-3, with a weak D call TRBD1 (7 bases). The length of the CDR3 is 15 residues. The germline V gene encodes CDR1 SGHTA and CDR2 FQGNSA. Trimming took 5 bases from V and 1 from J, leaving 13 bases between them. The CDR3 region is CASSARRGGTDTQYF. The DNA of the CDR3 is TGTGCCAGCAGCGCCCGCAGGGGGGGCACAGATACGCAGTATTTT.

The V and J genes are TRBV27 and TRBJ1-3; D unresolved. The CDR3 is made up of 13 amino acids. Germline CDR1 is MNHEY and CDR2 is SMNVEV (reference sequence). The V end was cut by 0 bases, the J end by 5 bases, with 5 bases between. The CDR3 DNA sequence: TGTGCCAGCAGTTTATCGGGGAGAAACACCATATATTTT. This sequence encodes CASSLSGRNTIYF.

V usage is TRBV10-1 and J usage is TRBJ1-1; a weak D match, TRBD1 (5 bases). The germline gives CDR1 WNHNN, CDR2 SYGVQD (reference sequence). Trimming stripped 6 bases from V and 1 base from J, with 9 bases between. CDR3 length: 13 residues. In DNA, the CDR3 is TGCGCCAGCAGCTTAGGACAGAACACTGAAGCTTTCTTT. It translates to CASSLGQNTEAFF.

V and J are TRBV6-1 and TRBJ1-3; 8 bases are shared with TRBD1. Germline values: CDR1 MNHNS, CDR2 SASEGT. This CDR3 has 15 residues. V was pared by 3 bases and J by 0 bases, with 1 base of the junction left unmatched. CDR3 in amino acids: CASSEGQVSGNTIYF. CDR3 coding DNA: TGTGCCAGCAGTGAGGGACAGGTCTCTGGAAACACCATATATTTT.

This chain joins TRBV23-1 and TRBJ1-1; perhaps TRBD1 as D (6 bases). TRBV23-1 is known as an ORF, though its function is uncertain. This CDR3 has 16 amino acids. Trimming removed 6 bases at V and 0 bases at J, with 17 bases between. CDR3 loop: CASRPRGGRMNTEAFF. The CDR3 coding sequence is TGCGCCAGCAGGCCCCGGGGGGGGCGAATGAACACTGAAGCTTTCTTT.

This clone was seen a few times. This sequence joins TRBV19 and TRBJ1-2, with 9 bases fitting TRBD1. This CDR3 comprises 15 residues. The V gene end was trimmed by 1 base and the J gene end by 1 base; junction bases not matched to a gene: 1. The germline gives CDR1 LNHDA, CDR2 SQIVND (reference sequence). This CDR3 reads CASSIGTGVNYGYTF. CDR3 bases: TGTGCCAGTAGTATAGGGACAGGGGTTAACTATGGCTACACCTTC.

In regard to this clone: The sample has other DNA sequences that encode this CDR3 too. V is TRBV18 and J is TRBJ1-1; 8 bases are shared with TRBD1. Germline lookup yields CDR1 KGHSH and CDR2 LQKENI. This CDR3 has 13 amino acids. The V and J ends lost 5 bases and 4 bases, in that order; junction bases with no gene match: 3. This CDR3 reads CASSGQGGTEAFF. The CDR3 DNA is TGTGCCAGCTCAGGACAGGGAGGCACTGAAGCTTTCTTT.

The V gene is TRBV6-5, the J gene TRBJ1-6; 7 bases are shared with TRBD1. Germline V gene lookup returns CDR1 MNHEY and CDR2 SVGAGI. The CDR3 has 15 amino acids. Trimming cost V 0 bases and J 7 bases; bases outside gene matches: 3. CDR3 sequence: CASSYSGRGNSPLHF. Here the CDR3 DNA reads TGTGCCAGCAGTTACTCAGGCAGGGGGAATTCACCCCTCCACTTT.

In DNA form, the CDR3 reads TGTGCCAGCAGCCAAGATAGCGGGGCTACTAATGAAAAACTGTTTTTT. This sequence encodes CASSQDSGATNEKLFF. The J gene is TRBJ1-4, the V gene TRBV3-1 (or the pseudogene TRBV3-2), with D possibly being TRBD1 (5 bases). Trimming removed 0 bases from V and 2 bases from J, with 10 bases in between. The length of the CDR3 is 16 residues. Germline CDR1 reads LGHDT; CDR2 reads YNNKEL (reference sequence).

The chain carries TRBV11-2 and TRBJ2-3; D is uncertain. The V end lost 5 bases, the J end lost 2 bases, and 5 bases lay between the germline ends. Germline V lookup: CDR1 SGHAT, CDR2 FQNNGV. The CDR3 is 12 amino acids. The CDR3 sequence: CASSQYTDTQYF. DNA of the CDR3: TGTGCCAGCAGCCAATACACAGATACGCAGTATTTT.